This T cell receptor (beta chain) was identified during a study of T cell responses to AZD1222 COVID-19 vaccine. The study, taken as a whole, reports: Repertoires were collected only later (after the peak T cell response had occurred). The study found Spike-specific TCR breadth and depth rose after two AZD1222 doses.

As concerns this clone: Its antigen is as yet unknown.

Clones were sequenced by immunoSEQ multiplex PCR, and TCRdb holds only the in-frame ones, with some missing. The sample has roughly 66,000 clones; 65% to 90% are singletons. V trimming: 9 bases; J trimming: 5 bases; junction bases outside the gene matches: 6. The CDR3 sequence is 14 residues long. CDR1 and CDR2 (germline): SGHNT, YYREEE (reference sequence). The receptor was derived from an adult in good health. This specimen consisted of peripheral blood, obtained on day 0 of AZD1222 vaccination. This chain joins TRBV5-4 and TRBJ2-5, with 14 bases matching TRBD2. CDR3 DNA sequence: TGTGCCATCTCGACTAGCGGGGGGGCGGAGACCCAGTACTTC. Its translation: CAISTSGGAETQYF. The complete variable domain, with remaining parts taken from reference TRBV5-4 and TRBJ2-5, reads ETGVTQSPTHLIKTRGQQVTLRCSSQSGHNTVSWYQQALGQGPQFIFQYYREEENGRGNFPPRFSGLQFPNYSSELNVNALELDDSALYLCAISTSGGAETQYFGPGTRLLVL.